The clone carrying this T cell receptor (beta chain) was detected a few times. V lost 4 bases, J lost 3 bases, and 7 bases stayed unmatched. Germline V gene sequence: CDR1 MNHNS, CDR2 SASEGT. The CDR3 is 15 amino acids. These data come from a study of cytomegalovirus exposure and HLA in healthy donors. Study-level information: A later analysis reported the approximately 120 validation repertoires used the same platform as the 666 first-cohort repertoires.

Data came from immunoSEQ multiplex PCR; TCRdb stores just in-frame clones and leaves some out. Of some 120,000 clones in the sample, approximately 91% were seen once. Sequenced material: PBMCs. The receptor was derived from a man aged 30 to 45 in good health and CMV-seronegative. The rearrangement uses TRBV6-1 and TRBJ2-7; 9 bases match TRBD2. The CDR3 loop reads CASSGLAGEGYEQYF. The CDR3 DNA is TGTGCCAGCAGTGGATTAGCGGGAGAGGGCTACGAGCAGTACTTC.